The source of this TCR beta chain is a study of shared clonotypes between healthy human individuals. Regarding the study as a whole: Estimated richness was generally greater in naive than memory subsets. Sequencing depth was expected to affect clonotype sharing among donors. It was the few donors that limited the genetic and exposure-history diversity represented.

Details on this clone: Its antigen is undetermined.

Trimming cost V 1 base and J 15 bases; bases outside gene matches: 12. The CDR3 is made up of 14 amino acids. Germline CDR1 GTSNPN, CDR2 SVGIG (reference sequence). This table comes from immunoSEQ multiplex PCR, and its TCRdb copy is limited to in-frame clones, with some not included. The sample comprises about 2.3 million clones, over 85% of which are singletons, and 0.35% to 0.45% rests with the top ten. V is TRBV30 and J is TRBJ2-1, with 10 bases lining up with TRBD2. The sequencing sample was made of naive CD4+ T cells from PBMCs. The subset: CD45RA+ positively selected. This TCR came from a man aged 18 to 30 in good health. Some clones in this sample may be carry-over from other donors' samples. In nucleotides, the CDR3 is TGTGCCTGGAGTGCGAGGATAGCGGGAGGACGTGCGTTCTTC. This gives the protein CAWSARIAGGRAFF.